The 6 T cell receptor beta chains below were found in one sample sequenced in a study of T cell responses to AZD1222 COVID-19 vaccine. Clones were read by immunoSEQ multiplex PCR, and TCRdb kept only the in-frame ones, dropping some. Of about 100,000 clones in the sample, about 88% are singletons; the top ten hold around 5%. The sequenced sample was peripheral blood, obtained on day 0 of AZD1222 vaccination. The receptor source for this set is an adult in good health.

This rearrangement joins TRBV12-3 or TRBV12-4 to TRBJ2-1; the D is unclear. The V and J ends lost 0 bases and 10 bases respectively, with 10 bases between them. The CDR3 totals 13 residues. CDR3 nucleotides: TGTGCCAGCAGTTTAGCTAGTTTTCAAGAGCAGTTCTTC. It specifies CASSLASFQEQFF.

The rearrangement joins TRBV7-2 to TRBJ1-5; no clear D gene. V was clipped by 0 bases and J by 4 bases, with 10 bases between them. The CDR3 spans 15 residues. Per germline, CDR1 SGHTA and CDR2 FQGNSA. The CDR3 region is CASSLANRANQPQHF. In DNA, the CDR3 is TGTGCCAGCAGCTTAGCGAATAGGGCAAATCAGCCCCAGCATTTT.

This clone was seen only once. The chain recombines TRBV19 with TRBJ2-3; no firm D call. Germline CDR1 reads LNHDA; CDR2 reads SQIVND (reference sequence). The V gene lost 5 bases and the J gene lost 5 bases, with 11 bases spanning the gap. The CDR3 contains 13 residues. The CDR3 is CASSPSGRDTQYF. CDR3 in DNA: TGTGCCAGTAGTCCCTCTGGTAGAGATACGCAGTATTTT.

The gene calls are TRBV28 and TRBJ1-1, with a weak D call TRBD1 (5 bases). CDR1 and CDR2 (germline): MDHEN, SYDVKM. The CDR3 extends over 13 amino acids. Between the trimmed V and J ends, which lost 6 bases and 5 bases, there was a span of 13 bases. The CDR3 DNA is TGTGCCAGCAGACAACCGGGGGGAACTGAAGCTTTCTTT. Encoded protein: CASRQPGGTEAFF.

The rearrangement links TRBV10-3 to TRBJ2-1; D unclear. CDR1 and CDR2 (germline): ENHRY, SYGVKD. V lost 0 bases, J lost 0 bases, and 6 bases lay in between. This CDR3 is built from 15 residues. The CDR3 coding sequence is TGTGCCATCAGTGAGTCTTCGGCCTCCTACAATGAGCAGTTCTTC. It encodes CAISESSASYNEQFF.

The DNA of the CDR3 is TGTGCCAGCAGTACAGGGACCTCAAGGACAGATACGCAGTATTTT. Translating it yields CASSTGTSRTDTQYF. The rearrangement joins TRBV6-5 to TRBJ2-3; TRBD1 might be the D (6 bases). V was clipped by 5 bases and J by 3 bases, with 15 bases between them. CDR1 is MNHEY and CDR2 is SVGAGI in the germline V gene. The CDR3 is 15 residues long.